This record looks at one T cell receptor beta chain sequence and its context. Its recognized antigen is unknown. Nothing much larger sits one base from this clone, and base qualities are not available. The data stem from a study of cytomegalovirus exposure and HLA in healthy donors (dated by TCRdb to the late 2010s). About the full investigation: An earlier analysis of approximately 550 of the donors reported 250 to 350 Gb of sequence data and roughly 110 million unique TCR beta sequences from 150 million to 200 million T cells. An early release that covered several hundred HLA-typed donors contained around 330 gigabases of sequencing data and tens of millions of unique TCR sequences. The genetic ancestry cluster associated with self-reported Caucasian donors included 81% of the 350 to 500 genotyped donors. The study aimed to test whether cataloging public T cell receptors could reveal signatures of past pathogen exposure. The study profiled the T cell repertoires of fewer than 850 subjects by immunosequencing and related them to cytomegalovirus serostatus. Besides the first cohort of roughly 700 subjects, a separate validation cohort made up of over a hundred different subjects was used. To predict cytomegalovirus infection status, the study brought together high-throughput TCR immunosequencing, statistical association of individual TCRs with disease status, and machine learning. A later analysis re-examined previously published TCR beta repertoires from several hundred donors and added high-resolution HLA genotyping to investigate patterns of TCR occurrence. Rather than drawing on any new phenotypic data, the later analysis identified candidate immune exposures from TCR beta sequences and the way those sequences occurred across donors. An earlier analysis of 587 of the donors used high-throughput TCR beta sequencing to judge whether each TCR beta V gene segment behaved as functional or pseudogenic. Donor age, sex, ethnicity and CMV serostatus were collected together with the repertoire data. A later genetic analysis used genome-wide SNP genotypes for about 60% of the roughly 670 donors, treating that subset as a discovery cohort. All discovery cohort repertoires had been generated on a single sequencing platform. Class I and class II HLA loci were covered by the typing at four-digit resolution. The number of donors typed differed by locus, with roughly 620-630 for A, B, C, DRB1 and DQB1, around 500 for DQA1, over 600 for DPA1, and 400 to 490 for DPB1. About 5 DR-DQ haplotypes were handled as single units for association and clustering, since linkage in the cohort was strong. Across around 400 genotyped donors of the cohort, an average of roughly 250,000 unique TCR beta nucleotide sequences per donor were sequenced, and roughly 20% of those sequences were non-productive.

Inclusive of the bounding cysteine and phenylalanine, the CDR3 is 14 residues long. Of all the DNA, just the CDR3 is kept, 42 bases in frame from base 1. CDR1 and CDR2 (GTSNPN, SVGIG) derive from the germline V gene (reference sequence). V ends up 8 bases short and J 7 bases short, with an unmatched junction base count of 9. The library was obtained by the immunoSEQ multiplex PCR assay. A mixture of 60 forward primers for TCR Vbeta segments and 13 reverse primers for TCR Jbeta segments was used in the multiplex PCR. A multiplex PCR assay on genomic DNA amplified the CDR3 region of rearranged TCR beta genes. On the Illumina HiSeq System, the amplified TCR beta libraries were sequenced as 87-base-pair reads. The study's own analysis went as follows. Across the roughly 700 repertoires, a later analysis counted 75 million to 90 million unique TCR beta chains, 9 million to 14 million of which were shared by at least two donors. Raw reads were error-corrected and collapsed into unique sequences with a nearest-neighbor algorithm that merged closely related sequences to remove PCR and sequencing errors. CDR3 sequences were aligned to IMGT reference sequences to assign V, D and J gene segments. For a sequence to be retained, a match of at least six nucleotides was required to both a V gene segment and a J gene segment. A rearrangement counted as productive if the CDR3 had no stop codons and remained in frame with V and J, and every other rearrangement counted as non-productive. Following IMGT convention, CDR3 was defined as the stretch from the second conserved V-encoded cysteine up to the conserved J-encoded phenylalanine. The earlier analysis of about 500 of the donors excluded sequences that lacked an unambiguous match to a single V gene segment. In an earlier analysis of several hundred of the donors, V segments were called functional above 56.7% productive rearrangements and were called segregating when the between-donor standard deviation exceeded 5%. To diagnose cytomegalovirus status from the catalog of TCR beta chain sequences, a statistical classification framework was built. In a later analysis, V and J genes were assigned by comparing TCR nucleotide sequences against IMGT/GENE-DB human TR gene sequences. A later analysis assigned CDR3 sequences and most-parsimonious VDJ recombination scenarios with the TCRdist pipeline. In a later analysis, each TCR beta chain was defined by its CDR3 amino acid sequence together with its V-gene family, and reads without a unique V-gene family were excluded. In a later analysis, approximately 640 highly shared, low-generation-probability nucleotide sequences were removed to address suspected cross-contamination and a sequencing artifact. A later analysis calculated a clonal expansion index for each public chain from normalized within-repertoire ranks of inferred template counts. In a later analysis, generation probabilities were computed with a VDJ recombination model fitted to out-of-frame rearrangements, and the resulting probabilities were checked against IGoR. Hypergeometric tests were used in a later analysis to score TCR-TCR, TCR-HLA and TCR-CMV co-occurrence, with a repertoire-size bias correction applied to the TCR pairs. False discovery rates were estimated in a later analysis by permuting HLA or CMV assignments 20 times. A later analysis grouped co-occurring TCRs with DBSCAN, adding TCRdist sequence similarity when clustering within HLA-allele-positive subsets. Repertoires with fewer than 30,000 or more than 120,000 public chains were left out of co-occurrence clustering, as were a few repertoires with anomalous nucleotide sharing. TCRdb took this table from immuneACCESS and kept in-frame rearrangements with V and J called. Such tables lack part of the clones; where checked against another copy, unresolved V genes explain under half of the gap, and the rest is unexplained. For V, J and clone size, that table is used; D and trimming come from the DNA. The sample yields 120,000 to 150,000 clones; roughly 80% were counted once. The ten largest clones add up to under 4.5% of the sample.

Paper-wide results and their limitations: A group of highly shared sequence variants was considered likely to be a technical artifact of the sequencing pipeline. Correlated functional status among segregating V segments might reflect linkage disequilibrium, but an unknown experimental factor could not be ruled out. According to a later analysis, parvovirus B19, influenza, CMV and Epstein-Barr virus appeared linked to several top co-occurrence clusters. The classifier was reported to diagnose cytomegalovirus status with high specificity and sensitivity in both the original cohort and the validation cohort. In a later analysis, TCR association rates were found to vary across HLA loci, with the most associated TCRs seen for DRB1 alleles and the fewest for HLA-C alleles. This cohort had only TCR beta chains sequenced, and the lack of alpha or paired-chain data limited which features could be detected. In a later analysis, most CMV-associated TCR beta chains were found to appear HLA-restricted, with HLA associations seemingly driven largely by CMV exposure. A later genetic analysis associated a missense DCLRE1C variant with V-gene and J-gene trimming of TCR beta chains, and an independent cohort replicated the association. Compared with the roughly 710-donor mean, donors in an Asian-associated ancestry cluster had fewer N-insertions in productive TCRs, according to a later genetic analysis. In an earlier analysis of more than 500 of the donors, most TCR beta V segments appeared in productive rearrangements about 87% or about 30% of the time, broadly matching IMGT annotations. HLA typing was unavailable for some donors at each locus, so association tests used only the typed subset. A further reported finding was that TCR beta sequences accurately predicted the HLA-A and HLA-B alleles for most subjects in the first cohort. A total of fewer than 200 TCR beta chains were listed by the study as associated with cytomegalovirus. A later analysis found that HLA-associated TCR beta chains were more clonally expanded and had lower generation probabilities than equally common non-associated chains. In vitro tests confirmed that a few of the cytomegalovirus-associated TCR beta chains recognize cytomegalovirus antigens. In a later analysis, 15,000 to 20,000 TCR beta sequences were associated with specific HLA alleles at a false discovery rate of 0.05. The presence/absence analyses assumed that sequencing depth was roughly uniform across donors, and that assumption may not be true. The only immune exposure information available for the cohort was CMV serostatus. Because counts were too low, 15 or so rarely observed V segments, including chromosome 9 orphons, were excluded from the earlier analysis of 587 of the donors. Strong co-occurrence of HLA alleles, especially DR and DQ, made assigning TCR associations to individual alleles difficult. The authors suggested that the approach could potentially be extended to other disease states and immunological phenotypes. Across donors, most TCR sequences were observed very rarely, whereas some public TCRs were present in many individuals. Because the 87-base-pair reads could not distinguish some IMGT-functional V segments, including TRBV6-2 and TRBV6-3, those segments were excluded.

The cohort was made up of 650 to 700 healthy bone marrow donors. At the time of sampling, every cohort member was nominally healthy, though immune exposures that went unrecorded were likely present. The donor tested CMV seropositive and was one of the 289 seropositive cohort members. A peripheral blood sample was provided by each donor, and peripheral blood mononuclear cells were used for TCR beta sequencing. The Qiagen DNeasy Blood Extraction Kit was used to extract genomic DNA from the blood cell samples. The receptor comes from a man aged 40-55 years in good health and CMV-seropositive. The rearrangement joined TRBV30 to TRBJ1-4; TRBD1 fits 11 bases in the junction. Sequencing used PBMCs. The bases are TGTGCCGCCCTTCGGACAGGGGGCGGTGAAAAACTGTTTTTT. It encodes CAALRTGGGEKLFF. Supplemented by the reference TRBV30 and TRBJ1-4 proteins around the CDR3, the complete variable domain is SQTIHQWPATLVQPVGSPLSLECTVEGTSNPNLYWYRQAAGRGLQLLFYSVGIGQISSEVPQNLSASRPQDRQFILSSKKLLLSDSGFYLCAALRTGGGEKLFFGSGTQLSVL.